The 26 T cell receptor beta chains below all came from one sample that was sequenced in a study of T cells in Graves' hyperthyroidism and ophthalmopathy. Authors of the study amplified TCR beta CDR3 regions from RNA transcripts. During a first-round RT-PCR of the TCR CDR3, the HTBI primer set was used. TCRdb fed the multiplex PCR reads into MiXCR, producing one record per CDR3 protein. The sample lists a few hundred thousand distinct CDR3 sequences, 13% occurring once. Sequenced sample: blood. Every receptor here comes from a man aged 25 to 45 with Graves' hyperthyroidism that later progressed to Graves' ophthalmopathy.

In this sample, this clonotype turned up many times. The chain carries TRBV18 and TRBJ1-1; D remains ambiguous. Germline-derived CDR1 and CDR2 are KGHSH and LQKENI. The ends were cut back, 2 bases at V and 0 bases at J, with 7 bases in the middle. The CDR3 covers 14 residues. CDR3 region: CASSPGEMNTEAFF. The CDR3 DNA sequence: TGTGCCAGCTCACCAGGGGAGATGAACACTGAAGCTTTCTTT.

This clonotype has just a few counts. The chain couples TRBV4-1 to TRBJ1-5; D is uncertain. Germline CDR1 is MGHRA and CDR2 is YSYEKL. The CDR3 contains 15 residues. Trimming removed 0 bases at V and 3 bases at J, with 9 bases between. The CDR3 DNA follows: TGCGCCAGCAGCCAAGATGAGGGAAACAATCAGCCCCAGCATTTT. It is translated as CASSQDEGNNQPQHF.

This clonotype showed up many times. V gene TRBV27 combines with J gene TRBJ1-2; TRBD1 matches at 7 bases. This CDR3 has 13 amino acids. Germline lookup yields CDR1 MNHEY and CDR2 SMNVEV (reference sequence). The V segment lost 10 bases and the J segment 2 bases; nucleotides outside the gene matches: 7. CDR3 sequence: CATQGQNNYGYTF. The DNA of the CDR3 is TGTGCCACCCAGGGACAGAACAACTATGGCTACACCTTC.

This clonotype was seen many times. CDR3 sequence reads: CASSGAGGFTDTQYF. DNA of the CDR3: TGTGCCAGCAGTGGTGCAGGGGGCTTCACAGATACGCAGTATTTT. The chain carries TRBV12-3 or TRBV12-4 and TRBJ2-3; 8 nucleotides line up with TRBD1. Losses at the gene ends were 5 bases for V and 2 bases for J; bases not matched to a gene: 6. The CDR3 runs 15 residues.

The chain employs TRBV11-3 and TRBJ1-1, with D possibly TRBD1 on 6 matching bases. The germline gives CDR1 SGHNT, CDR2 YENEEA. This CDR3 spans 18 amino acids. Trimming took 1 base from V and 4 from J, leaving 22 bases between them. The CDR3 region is CASSLVGFIQGISTEAFF. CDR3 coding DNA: TGTGCCAGCAGCTTAGTTGGATTCATCCAGGGGATTAGCACTGAAGCTTTCTTT.

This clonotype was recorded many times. CDR3 loop: CASSLKEAKLFF. The CDR3 DNA reads as TGTGCCAGCAGTTTAAAAGAAGCAAAACTGTTTTTT. This chain links TRBV28 with TRBJ1-4; D is ambiguous. This CDR3 comprises 12 residues. Between the trimmed V and J ends, which lost 2 bases and 10 bases, there was a span of 8 bases. Germline V lookup: CDR1 MDHEN, CDR2 SYDVKM.

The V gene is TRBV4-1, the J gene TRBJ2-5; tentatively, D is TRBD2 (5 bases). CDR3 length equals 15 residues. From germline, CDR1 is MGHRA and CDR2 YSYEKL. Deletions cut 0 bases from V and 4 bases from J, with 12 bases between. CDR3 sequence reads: CASSQEGSGRETQYF. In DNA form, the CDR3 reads TGCGCCAGCAGCCAAGAGGGGTCGGGGAGAGAGACCCAGTACTTC.

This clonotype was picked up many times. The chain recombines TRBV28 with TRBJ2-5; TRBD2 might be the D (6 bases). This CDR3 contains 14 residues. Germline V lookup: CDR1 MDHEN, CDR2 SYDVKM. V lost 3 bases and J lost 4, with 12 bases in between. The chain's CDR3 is CASSFAWGGETQYF. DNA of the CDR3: TGTGCCAGCAGTTTTGCGTGGGGAGGAGAGACCCAGTACTTC.

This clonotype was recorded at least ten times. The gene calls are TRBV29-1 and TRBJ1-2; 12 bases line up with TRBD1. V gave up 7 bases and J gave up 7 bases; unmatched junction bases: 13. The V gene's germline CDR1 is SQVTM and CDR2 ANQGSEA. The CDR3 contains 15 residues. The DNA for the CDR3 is TGCAGCGCCCCCGGGACAGGGGGCGCCCCGGGTGGCTACACCTTC. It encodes CSAPGTGGAPGGYTF.

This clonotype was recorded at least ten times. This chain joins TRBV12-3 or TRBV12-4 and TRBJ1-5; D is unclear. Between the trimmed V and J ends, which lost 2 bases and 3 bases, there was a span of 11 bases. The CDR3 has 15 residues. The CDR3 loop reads CASSLLSGPNQPQHF. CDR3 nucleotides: TGTGCCAGCAGTTTACTGTCGGGTCCCAATCAGCCCCAGCATTTT.

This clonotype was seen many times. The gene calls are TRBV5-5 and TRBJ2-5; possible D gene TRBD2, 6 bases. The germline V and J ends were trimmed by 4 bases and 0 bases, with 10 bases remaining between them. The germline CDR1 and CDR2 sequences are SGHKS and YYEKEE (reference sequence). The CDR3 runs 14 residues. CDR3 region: CASSGGWYQETQYF. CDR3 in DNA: TGTGCCAGCAGCGGAGGGTGGTACCAAGAGACCCAGTACTTC.

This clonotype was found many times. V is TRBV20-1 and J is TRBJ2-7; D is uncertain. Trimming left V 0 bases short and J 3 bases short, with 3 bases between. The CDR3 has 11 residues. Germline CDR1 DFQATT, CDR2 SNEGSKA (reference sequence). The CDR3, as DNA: TGCAGTGCTAGAGAAGACTACGAGCAGTACTTC. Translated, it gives CSAREDYEQYF.

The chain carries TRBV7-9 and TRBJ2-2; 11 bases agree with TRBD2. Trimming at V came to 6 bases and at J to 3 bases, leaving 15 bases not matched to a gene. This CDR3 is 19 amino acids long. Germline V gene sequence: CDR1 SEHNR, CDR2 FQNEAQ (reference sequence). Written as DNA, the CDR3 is TGTGCCAGCAGTCTCACCAGCCTTAGCGGGGGGGAAGACACCGGGGAGCTGTTTTTT. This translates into CASSLTSLSGGEDTGELFF.

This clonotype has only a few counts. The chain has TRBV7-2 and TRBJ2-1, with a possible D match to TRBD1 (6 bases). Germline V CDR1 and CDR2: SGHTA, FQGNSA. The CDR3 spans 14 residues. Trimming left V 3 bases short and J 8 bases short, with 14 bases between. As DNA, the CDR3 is TGTGCCAGCAGCTTGTGGACAGCCGATTATGAGCAGTTCTTC. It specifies CASSLWTADYEQFF.

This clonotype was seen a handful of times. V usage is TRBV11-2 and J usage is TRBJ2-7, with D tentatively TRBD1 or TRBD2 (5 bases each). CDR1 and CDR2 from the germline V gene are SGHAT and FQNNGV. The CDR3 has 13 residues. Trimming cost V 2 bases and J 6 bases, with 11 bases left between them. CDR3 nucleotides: TGTGCCAGCAGCTTATCCGGGGCGGGCGAGCAGTACTTC. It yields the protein CASSLSGAGEQYF.

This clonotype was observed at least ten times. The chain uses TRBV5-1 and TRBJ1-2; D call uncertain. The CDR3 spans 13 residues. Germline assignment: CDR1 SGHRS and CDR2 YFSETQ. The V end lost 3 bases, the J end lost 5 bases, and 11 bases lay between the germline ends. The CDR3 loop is CASSSSEAYGYTF. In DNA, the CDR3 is TGCGCCAGCAGCTCCTCAGAGGCATATGGCTACACCTTC.

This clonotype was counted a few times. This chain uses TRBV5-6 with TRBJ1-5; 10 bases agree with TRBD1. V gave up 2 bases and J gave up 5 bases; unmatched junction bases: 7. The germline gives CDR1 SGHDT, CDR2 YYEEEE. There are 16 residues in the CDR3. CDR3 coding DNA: TGTGCCAGCAGCTTCAGGAGACAGGGGGCATATCAGCCCCAGCATTTT. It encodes CASSFRRQGAYQPQHF.

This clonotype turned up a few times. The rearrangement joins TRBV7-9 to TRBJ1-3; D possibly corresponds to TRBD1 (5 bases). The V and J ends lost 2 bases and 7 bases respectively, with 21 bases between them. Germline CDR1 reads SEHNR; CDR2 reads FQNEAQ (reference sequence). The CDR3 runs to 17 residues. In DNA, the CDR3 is TGTGCCAGCAGCTTATATGTTGGGGGACCGAAGGGGAACACCATATATTTT. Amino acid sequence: CASSLYVGGPKGNTIYF.

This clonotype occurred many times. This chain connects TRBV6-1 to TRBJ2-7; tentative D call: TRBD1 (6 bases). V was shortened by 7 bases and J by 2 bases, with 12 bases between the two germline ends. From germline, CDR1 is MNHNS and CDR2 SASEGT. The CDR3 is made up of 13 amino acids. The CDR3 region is CASKQGYPYEQYF. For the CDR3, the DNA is TGTGCCAGCAAACAGGGTTACCCCTACGAGCAGTACTTC.

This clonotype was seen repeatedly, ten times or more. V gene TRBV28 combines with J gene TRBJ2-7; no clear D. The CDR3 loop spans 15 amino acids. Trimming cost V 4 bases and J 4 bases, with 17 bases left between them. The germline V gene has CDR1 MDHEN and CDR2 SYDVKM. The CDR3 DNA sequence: TGTGCCAGCAGTTCAAATCGGGCAGATGATTACGAGCAGTACTTC. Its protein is CASSSNRADDYEQYF.

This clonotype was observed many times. The CDR3 here is CASSTTDRGLYEQYF. The CDR3 bases are TGTGCCAGCAGTACAACCGACAGGGGGTTATACGAGCAGTACTTC. The chain employs TRBV7-9 and TRBJ2-7; 9 bases agree with TRBD1. V gave up 6 bases and J gave up 4 bases; unmatched junction bases: 10. Germline V lookup: CDR1 SEHNR, CDR2 FQNEAQ (reference sequence). CDR3 length: 15 residues.

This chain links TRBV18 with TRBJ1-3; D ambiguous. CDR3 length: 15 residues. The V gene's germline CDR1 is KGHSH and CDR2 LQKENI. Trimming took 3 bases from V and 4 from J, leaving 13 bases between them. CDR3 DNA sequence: TGTGCCAGCTCACCCGGAATCCCGGGAGGAAACACCATATATTTT. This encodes CASSPGIPGGNTIYF. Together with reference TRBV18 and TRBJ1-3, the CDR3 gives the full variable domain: NAGVMQNPRHLVRRRGQEARLRCSPMKGHSHVYWYRQLPEEGLKFMVYLQKENIIDESGMPKERFSAEFPKEGPSILRIQQVVRGDSAAYFCASSPGIPGGNTIYFGEGSWLTVV.

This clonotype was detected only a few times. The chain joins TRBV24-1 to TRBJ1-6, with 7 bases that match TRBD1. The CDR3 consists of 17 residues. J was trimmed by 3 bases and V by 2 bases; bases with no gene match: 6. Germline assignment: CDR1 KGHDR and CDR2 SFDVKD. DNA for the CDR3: TGTGCCACCAGTGATTCCGCCGGGACAGTCTATAATTCACCCCTCCACTTT. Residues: CATSDSAGTVYNSPLHF.

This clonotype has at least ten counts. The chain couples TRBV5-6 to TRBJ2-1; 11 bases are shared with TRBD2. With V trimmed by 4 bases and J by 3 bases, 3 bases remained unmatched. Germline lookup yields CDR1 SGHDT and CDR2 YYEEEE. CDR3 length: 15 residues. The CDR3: CASSGGLADYNEQFF. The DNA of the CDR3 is TGTGCCAGCAGCGGGGGACTAGCGGACTACAATGAGCAGTTCTTC.

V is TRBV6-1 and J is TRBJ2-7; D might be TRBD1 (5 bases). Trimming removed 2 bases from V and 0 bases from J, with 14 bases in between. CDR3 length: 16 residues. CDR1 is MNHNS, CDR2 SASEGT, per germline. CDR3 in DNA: TGTGCCAGCAGTGAAATCCGAGGACACAGCTCCTACGAGCAGTACTTC. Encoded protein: CASSEIRGHSSYEQYF.

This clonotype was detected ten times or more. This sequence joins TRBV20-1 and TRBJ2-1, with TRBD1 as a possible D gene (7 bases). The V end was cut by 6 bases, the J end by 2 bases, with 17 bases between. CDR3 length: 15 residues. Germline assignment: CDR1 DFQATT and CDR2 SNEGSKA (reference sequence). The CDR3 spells CSATDREATYNEQFF. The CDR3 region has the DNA TGCAGTGCAACTGACAGGGAGGCCACCTACAATGAGCAGTTCTTC.